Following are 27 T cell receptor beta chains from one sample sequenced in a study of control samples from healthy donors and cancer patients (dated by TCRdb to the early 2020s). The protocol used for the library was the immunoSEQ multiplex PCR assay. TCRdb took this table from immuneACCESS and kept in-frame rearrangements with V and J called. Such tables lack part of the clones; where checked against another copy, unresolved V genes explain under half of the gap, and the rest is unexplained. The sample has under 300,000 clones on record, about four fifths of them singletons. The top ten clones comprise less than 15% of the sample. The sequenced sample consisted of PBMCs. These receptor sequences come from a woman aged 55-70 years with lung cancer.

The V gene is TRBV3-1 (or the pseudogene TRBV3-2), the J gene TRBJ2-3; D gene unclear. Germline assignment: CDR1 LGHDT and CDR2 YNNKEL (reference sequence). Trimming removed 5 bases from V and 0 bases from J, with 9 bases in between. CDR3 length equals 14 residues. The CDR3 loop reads CASSFSGSTDTQYF. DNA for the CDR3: TGTGCCAGCAGCTTCTCCGGCAGCACAGATACGCAGTATTTT.

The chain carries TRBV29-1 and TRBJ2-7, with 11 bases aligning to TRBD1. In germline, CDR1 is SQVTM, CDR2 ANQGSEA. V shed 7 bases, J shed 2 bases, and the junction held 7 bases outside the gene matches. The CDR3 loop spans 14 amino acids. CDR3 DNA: TGCAGCGCCGGGCCGGGACAGGGGGCCTACGAGCAGTACTTC. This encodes CSAGPGQGAYEQYF.

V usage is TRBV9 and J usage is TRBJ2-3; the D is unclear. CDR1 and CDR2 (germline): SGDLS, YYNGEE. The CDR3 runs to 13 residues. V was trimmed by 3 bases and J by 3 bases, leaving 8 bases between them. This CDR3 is CASSAMGTDTQYF. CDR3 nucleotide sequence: TGTGCCAGCAGCGCTATGGGGACAGATACGCAGTATTTT.

The chain's CDR3 is CASSPRPGQKDYNEQFF. Here the CDR3 DNA reads TGCGCCAGCAGCCCTCGACCGGGACAGAAGGATTACAATGAGCAGTTCTTC. The V call is TRBV5-1, the J call TRBJ2-1; 7 bases map to TRBD1. V shed 4 bases, J shed 4 bases, and the junction held 14 bases outside the gene matches. This CDR3 is built from 17 residues. Germline CDR1 SGHRS, CDR2 YFSETQ.

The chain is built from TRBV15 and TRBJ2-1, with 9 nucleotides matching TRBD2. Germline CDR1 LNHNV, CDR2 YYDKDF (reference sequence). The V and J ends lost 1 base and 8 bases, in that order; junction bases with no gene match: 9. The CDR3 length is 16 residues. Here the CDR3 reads CATSRGPSGGLDEQFF. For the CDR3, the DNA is TGTGCCACCAGCAGAGGGCCCAGCGGGGGGCTGGATGAGCAGTTCTTC. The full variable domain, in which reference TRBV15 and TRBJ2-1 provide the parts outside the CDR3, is DAMVIQNPRYQVTQFGKPVTLSCSQTLNHNVMYWYQQKSSQAPKLLFHYYDKDFNNEADTPDNFQSRRPNTSFCFLDIRSPGLGDTAMYLCATSRGPSGGLDEQFFGPGTRLTVL.

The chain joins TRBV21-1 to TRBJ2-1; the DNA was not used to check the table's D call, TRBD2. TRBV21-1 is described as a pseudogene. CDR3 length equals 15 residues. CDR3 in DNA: TGTGCCAGCAGCAGGGGACTAGCGGGAGGGCCTAAGGAGTTCTTC. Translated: CASSRGLAGGPKEFF.

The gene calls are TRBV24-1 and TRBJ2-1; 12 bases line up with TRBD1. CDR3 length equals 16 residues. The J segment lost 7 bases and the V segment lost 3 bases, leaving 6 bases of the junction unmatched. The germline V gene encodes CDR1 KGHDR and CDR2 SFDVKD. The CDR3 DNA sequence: TGTGCCACCAGTGATGTGGGACAGGGGGCGAAGAATGAGCAGTTCTTC. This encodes CATSDVGQGAKNEQFF.

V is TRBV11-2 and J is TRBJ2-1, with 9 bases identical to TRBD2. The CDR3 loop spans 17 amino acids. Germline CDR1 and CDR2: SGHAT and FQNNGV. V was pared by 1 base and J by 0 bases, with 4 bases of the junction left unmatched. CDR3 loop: CASSLGSSGSSYNEQFF. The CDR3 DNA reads TGTGCCAGCAGCTTAGGTAGTAGCGGGAGCTCCTACAATGAGCAGTTCTTC.

CDR3 sequence: CASSLGQNSEKLFF. For the CDR3, the DNA is TGTGCCAGCAGCTTGGGACAGAACAGTGAAAAACTGTTTTTT. The chain links TRBV7-9 to TRBJ1-4; 7 nucleotides agree with TRBD1. CDR3 size: 14 residues. Germline V gives CDR1 SEHNR, CDR2 FQNEAQ (reference sequence). Unmatched junction bases numbered 5, after V lost 3 bases and J lost 7 bases.

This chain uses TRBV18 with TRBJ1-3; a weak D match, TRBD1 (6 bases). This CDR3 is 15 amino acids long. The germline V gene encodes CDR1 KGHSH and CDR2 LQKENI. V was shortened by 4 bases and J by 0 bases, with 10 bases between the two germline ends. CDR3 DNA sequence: TGTGCCAGCTCACTAGGACAGACCTCTGGAAACACCATATATTTT. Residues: CASSLGQTSGNTIYF.

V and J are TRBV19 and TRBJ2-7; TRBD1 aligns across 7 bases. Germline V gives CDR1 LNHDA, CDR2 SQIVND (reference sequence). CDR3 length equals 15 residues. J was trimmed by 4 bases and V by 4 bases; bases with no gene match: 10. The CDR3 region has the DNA TGTGCCAGTAGTACCGTCTCGACAGGGAATTACGAGCAGTACTTC. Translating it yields CASSTVSTGNYEQYF.

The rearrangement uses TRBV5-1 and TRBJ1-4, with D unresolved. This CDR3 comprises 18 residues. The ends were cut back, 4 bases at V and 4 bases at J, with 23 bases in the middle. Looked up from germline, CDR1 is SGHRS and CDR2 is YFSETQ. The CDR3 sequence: CASSRVPVMDGFNEKLFF. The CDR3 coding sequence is TGCGCCAGCAGCCGAGTCCCGGTAATGGACGGGTTTAATGAAAAACTGTTTTTT.

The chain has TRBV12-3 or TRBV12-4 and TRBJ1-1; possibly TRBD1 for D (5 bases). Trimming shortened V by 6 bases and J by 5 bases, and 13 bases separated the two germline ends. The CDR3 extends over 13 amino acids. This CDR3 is CASSHGDGTEAFF. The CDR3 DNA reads TGTGCCAGCAGCCACGGGGACGGGACTGAAGCTTTCTTT.

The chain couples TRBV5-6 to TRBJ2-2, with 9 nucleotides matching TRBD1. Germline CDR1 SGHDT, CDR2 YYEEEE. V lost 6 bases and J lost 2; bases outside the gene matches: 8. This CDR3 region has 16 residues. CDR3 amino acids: CASTTLGQGNTGELFF. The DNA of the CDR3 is TGTGCCAGCACCACGTTGGGACAGGGTAACACCGGGGAGCTGTTTTTT.

Written as DNA, the CDR3 is TGTGCCAGCAGCGTAGGACAGGGCTATGGCTACACCTTC. Translation: CASSVGQGYGYTF. The genes are TRBV7-2 and TRBJ1-2; TRBD1 matches at 8 bases. In germline, CDR1 is SGHTA, CDR2 FQGNSA. V lost 5 bases to trimming and J lost 4 bases; unmatched junction nucleotides: 3. The CDR3 is made up of 13 amino acids. Combining the CDR3 with reference TRBV7-2 and TRBJ1-2 gives the whole variable domain GAGVSQSPSNKVTEKGKDVELRCDPISGHTALYWYRQSLGQGLEFLIYFQGNSAPDKSGLPSDRFSAERTGGSVSTLTIQRTQQEDSAVYLCASSVGQGYGYTFGSGTRLTVV.

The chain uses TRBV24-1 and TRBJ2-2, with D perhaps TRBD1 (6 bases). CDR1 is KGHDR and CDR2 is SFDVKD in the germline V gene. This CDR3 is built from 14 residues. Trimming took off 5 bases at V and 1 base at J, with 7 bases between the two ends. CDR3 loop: CATSGRGNTGELFF. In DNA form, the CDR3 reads TGTGCCACCAGTGGCAGGGGGAACACCGGGGAGCTGTTTTTT.

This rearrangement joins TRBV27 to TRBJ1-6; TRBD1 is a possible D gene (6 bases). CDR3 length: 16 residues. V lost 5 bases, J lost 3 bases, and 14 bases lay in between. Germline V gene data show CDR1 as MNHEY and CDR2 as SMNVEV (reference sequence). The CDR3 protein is CASSPNGQIYNSPLHF. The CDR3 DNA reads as TGTGCCAGCAGTCCCAATGGACAGATCTATAATTCACCCCTCCACTTT.

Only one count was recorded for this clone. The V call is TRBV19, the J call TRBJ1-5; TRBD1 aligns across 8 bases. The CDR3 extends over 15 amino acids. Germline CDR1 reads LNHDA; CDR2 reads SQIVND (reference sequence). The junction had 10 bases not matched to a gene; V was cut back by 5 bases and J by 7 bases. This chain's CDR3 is CASSSDAGGEQPQHF. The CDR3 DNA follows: TGTGCCAGTAGTTCCGACGCAGGGGGCGAACAGCCCCAGCATTTT.

CDR3 sequence (DNA): TGCGCCAGCAGTCTCCCCGGGACTAGCTTCCACGAGCAGTACTTC. Protein: CASSLPGTSFHEQYF. The chain joins TRBV4-1 to TRBJ2-7, with TRBD2 matching 9 bases. CDR3 length: 15 residues. Germline-derived CDR1 and CDR2 are MGHRA and YSYEKL. Trimming cost V 6 bases and J 5 bases; bases outside gene matches: 11.

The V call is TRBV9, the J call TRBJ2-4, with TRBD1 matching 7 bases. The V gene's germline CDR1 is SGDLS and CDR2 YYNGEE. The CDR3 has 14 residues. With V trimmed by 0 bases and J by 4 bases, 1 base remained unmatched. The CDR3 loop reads CASSVGDSKNIQYF. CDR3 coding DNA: TGTGCCAGCAGCGTAGGGGACAGTAAAAACATTCAGTACTTC.

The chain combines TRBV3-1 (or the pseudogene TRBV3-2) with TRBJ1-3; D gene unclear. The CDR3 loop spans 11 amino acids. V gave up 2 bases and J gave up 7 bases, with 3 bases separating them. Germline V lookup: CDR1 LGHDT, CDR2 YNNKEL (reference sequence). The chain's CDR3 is CASSQSNTIYF. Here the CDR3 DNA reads TGTGCCAGCAGCCAAAGCAACACCATATATTTT.

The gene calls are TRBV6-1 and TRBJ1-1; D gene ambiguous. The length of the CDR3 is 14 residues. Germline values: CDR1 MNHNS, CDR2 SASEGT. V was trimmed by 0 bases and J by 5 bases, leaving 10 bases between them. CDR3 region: CASSEARALTEAFF. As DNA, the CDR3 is TGTGCCAGCAGTGAAGCGAGGGCCTTGACTGAAGCTTTCTTT.

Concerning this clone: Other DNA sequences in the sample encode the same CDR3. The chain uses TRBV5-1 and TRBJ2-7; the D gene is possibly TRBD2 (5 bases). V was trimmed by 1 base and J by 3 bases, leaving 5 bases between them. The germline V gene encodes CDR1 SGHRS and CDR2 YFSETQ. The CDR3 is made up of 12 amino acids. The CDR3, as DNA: TGCGCCAGCAGCTTGACTAGCTACGAGCAGTACTTC. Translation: CASSLTSYEQYF.

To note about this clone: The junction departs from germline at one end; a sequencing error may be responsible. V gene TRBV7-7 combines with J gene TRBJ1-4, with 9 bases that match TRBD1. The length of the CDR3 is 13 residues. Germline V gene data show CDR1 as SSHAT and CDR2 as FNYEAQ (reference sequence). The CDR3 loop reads CASSRDRDEKLFF. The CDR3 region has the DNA TGTGCTAGCAGTCGGGACAGGGATGAAAAACTGTTTTTT.

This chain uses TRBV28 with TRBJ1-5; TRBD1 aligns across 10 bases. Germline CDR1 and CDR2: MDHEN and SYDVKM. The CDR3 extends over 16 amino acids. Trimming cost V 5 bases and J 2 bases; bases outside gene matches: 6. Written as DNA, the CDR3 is TGTGCCAGCAGTCCCGGGACAGGGGACGGCAATCAGCCCCAGCATTTT. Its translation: CASSPGTGDGNQPQHF.

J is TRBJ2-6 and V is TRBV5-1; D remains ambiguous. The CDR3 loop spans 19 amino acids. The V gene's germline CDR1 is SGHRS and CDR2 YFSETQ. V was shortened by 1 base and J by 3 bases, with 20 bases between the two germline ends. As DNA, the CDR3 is TGCGCCAGCAGCTTGCTCATTGTCGGCCAAGGGCATGGGGCCAACGTCCTGACTTTC. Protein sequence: CASSLLIVGQGHGANVLTF.

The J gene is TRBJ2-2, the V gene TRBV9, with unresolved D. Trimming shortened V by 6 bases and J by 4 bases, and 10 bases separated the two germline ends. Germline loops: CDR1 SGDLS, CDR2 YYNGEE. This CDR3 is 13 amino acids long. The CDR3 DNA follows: TGTGCCAGCACCCTGAGCCTCACCGGGGAGCTGTTTTTT. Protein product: CASTLSLTGELFF. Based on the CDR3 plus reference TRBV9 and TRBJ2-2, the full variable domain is DSGVTQTPKHLITATGQRVTLRCSPRSGDLSVYWYQQSLDQGLQFLIQYYNGEERAKGNILERFSAQQFPDLHSELNLSSLELGDSALYFCASTLSLTGELFFGEGSRLTVL.